This T cell receptor beta chain stems from a study of T cell responses to AZD1222 COVID-19 vaccine. Whole-study context: Pooling of second doses given at about 4 or about 12 weeks was done. Points from the study as a whole: The donors showed a predominance of white British ancestry and of females, with possible underestimation of clonal diversity.

TCRdb keeps only in-frame clones here, not all; method: immunoSEQ multiplex PCR. The sample records 100,000 or so clones, less than 90% being singletons. Comment on this clone: Its antigen is undetermined.

From germline, CDR1 is LGHNA and CDR2 YSLEER. The CDR3 loop spans 17 amino acids. V was shortened by 5 bases and J by 4 bases, with 23 bases between the two germline ends. This chain joins TRBV4-3 and TRBJ1-2; TRBD1 might be the D (5 bases). The receptor's source is an adult in good health. Sample: peripheral blood, taken on day 0 of AZD1222 vaccination. CDR3 loop: CASSKVRTKAFAYGYTF. The CDR3 nucleotides read TGCGCCAGCAGCAAGGTACGGACAAAGGCGTTTGCCTATGGCTACACCTTC.